The clone carrying this T cell receptor beta chain has just a few counts. What it recognizes is unknown. The germline gives CDR1 SGHRS, CDR2 YFSETQ. This CDR3 comprises 13 residues. The V and J ends lost 4 bases and 3 bases respectively, with 9 bases between them. Individual cDNA molecules received unique molecular identifiers during library preparation. TCRdb reanalysed the 5' RACE reads using MiXCR and keeps one entry per CDR3 protein. This table holds 70,000 to 95,000 distinct CDR3 sequences, roughly 14% found once. This specimen belongs to a study of early T cells in non-severe SARS-CoV-2 infection. Study-level background: Sequencing used unsorted whole-blood bulk RNA, so chains lack pairing.

Broader study findings: Matching results from VDJdb favored anti-spike CD8 responses, leaving private and CD4 specificities undetected.

The sample taken for sequencing was whole blood. This TCR derives from an adult who was a healthcare worker with PCR-confirmed SARS-CoV-2 infection or an uninfected control (not recorded which). J is TRBJ2-3 and V is TRBV5-1, with a weak D call TRBD2 (5 bases). The CDR3 DNA reads as TGCGCCAGCAGCCCGGCGGGTACAGATACGCAGTATTTT. It specifies CASSPAGTDTQYF.